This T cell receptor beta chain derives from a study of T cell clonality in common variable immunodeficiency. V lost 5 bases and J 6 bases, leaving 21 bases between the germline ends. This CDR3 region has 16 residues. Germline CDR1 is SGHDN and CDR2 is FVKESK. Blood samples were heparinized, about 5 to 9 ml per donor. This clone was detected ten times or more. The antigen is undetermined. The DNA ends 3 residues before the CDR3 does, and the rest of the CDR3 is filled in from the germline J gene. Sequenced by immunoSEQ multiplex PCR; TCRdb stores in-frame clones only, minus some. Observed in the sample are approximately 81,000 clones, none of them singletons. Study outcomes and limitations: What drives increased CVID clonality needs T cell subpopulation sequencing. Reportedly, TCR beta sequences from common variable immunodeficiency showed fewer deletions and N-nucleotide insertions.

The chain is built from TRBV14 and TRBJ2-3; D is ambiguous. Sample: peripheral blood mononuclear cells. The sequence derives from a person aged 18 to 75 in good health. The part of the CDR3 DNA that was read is TGTGCCAGCAGCTCAAGACCCGGGTCCGCCAGCGATACG. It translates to CASSSRPGSASDT. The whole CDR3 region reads CASSSRPGSASDTQYF.